This TCR beta chain was profiled in a study of blood T cell dynamics during melanoma immunotherapy. Time point meaning: week 3, after first cycle of checkpoint inhibitor. Assay: immunoSEQ multiplex PCR; the TCRdb copy retains only in-frame clones and omits some. The sample lists 7,500 to 9,000 clones; 75% to 90% were seen once. Trimming cost V 6 bases and J 2 bases, with 14 bases left between them. The germline gives CDR1 KGHSH, CDR2 LQKENI. This CDR3 is 16 amino acids long. Sequences were derived from blood, sampled from a patient treated with checkpoint blockade. This TCR came from a human donor with melanoma. V gene TRBV18 combines with J gene TRBJ2-6; D unresolved. This chain's CDR3 is CASSFARSPGANVLTF. In nucleotides, the CDR3 is TGTGCCAGCTCTTTTGCCAGGAGCCCTGGGGCCAACGTCCTGACTTTC.